This T cell receptor beta chain is drawn from a study of identical twins. Concerning this clonotype itself: No antigen is known for it.

Findings of the study overall: Abundant beta clonotypes from cord blood bore fewer insertions; memory repertoires lacked this pattern.

The CDR3 runs 14 residues. Germline-derived CDR1 and CDR2 are SGHTA and FQGNSA. J was trimmed by 4 bases and V by 3 bases; bases with no gene match: 3. Each CDR3 protein gets one entry after TCRdb re-called the 5' RACE reads with MiXCR. Of about 250,000 distinct CDR3 sequences detected, over 12% appear once; the ten largest clones hold 7% to 9.5%. The receptor was isolated from a woman between 18 and 29 years old in good health. The sample was memory (CD45RO+) T cells sorted from blood. This chain joins TRBV7-2 and TRBJ1-3; 7 positions match TRBD1. The CDR3 here is CASSFTGDGNTIYF. CDR3 coding DNA: TGTGCCAGCAGCTTCACAGGGGACGGAAACACCATATATTTT.